This T cell receptor beta chain was sequenced in a study of T-cell memory formation after mild COVID-19. This clonotype appeared a few times. What it binds is unknown. TCRdb ran MiXCR on the 5' RACE reads and lists one entry per CDR3 protein. Among about 140,000 distinct CDR3 sequences listed, about 6% were seen once. CDR3 length: 18 amino acids. The J segment lost 1 base and the V segment lost 4 bases, leaving 10 bases of the junction unmatched. Germline V gene sequence: CDR1 SGHDT, CDR2 YYEEEE. General study results and limits: Clones shrinking from day 15 to 85 showed even CD4/CD8 mixes; later expanders tilted CD4+.

The sample was PBMCs or a T cell subset sorted from them (not recorded which). The chain combines TRBV5-6 with TRBJ2-5; TRBD2 agrees at 13 bases. The clonotype comes from an adult woman who had mild COVID-19 (a few samples of this study predate the infection). Cell type and time point are not known. CDR3 nucleotide sequence: TGTGCCAGCAGCCTCCCTGGACTAGCGGGGGCCTTCCAAGAGACCCAGTACTTC. As protein: CASSLPGLAGAFQETQYF. Based on the CDR3 plus reference TRBV5-6 and TRBJ2-5, the full variable domain is DAGVTQSPTHLIKTRGQQVTLRCSPKSGHDTVSWYQQALGQGPQFIFQYYEEEERQRGNFPDRFSGHQFPNYSSELNVNALLLGDSALYLCASSLPGLAGAFQETQYFGPGTRLLVL.